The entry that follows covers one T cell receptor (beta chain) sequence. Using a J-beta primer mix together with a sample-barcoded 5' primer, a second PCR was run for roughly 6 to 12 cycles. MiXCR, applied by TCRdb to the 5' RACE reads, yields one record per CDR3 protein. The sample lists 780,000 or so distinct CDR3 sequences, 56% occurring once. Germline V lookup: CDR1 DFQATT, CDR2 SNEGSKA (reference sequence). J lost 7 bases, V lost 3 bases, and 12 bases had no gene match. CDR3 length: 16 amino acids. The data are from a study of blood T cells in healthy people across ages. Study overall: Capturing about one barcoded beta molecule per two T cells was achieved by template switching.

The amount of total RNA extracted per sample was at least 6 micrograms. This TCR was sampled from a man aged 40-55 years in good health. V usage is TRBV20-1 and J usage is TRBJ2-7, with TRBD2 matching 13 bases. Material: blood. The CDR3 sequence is CSASLFRLAGGEEQYF. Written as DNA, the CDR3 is TGCAGTGCTAGTTTGTTTCGACTAGCGGGGGGCGAGGAGCAGTACTTC.